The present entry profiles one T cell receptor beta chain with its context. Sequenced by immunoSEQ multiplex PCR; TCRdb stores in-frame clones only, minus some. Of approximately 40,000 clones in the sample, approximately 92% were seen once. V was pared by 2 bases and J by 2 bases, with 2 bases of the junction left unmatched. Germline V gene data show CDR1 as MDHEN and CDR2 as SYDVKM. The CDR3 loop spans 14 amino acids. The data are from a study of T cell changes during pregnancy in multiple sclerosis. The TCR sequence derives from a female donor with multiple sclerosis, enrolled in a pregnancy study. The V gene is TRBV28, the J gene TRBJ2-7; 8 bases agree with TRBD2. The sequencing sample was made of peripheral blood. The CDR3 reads CASSLAGGPYEQYF. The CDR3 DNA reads TGTGCCAGCAGTTTAGCGGGAGGCCCCTACGAGCAGTACTTC.